This T cell receptor (beta chain) was profiled in a study of T cell responses to AZD1222 COVID-19 vaccine. Study findings and constraints: In a largely white British group with more females than males, clonal diversity was possibly underestimated. At 160-218 and 743-854, vaccine-associated CD4 TCRs were dominant, and they spanned spike. With two AZD1222 doses given, Spike-specific TCR breadth and depth both rose. At baseline, seropositivity was found in only six or seven AZD1222 recipients.

The assay was immunoSEQ multiplex PCR, and TCRdb's table has in-frame clones only and misses some. Among about 150,000 clones listed, more than 85% were seen once. This CDR3 is built from 11 residues. With 7 bases removed from V and 0 bases from J, the gap between germline ends came to 2 bases. Germline V CDR1 and CDR2: SGHRS, YFSETQ. This clone has just one count. The antigen is not known. The chain carries TRBV5-1 and TRBJ1-5; D gene unclear. This sequence was found in an adult who received the AZD1222 COVID-19 vaccine. The specimen comprised peripheral blood, sampled 28 days after the second AZD1222 dose. CDR3 residues: CASDSNQPQHF. As DNA, the CDR3 is TGCGCCAGCGATAGCAATCAGCCCCAGCATTTT.